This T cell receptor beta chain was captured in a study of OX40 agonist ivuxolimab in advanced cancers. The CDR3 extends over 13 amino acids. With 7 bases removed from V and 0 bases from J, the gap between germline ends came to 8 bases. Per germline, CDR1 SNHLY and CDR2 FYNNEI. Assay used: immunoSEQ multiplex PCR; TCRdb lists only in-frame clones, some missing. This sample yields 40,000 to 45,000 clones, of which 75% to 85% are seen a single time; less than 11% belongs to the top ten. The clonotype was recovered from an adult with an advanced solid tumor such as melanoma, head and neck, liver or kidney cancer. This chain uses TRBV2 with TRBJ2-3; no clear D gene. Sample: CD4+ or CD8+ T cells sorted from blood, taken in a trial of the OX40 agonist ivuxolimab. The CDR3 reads CASNSYSTDTQYF. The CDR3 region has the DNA TGTGCCAGCAATAGCTATAGCACAGATACGCAGTATTTT.